This entry lists 31 T cell receptor beta chains sequenced from one sample in a study of Ad26.COV2.S vaccination and SARS-CoV-2 variants. Libraries were prepared by immunoSEQ multiplex PCR; TCRdb keeps only in-frame clonotypes and omits some of them. Found here are over 400,000 clones, 75% to 90% of them singletons; the top ten hold 2.5%. As for treatment: 19 received Ad26.COV2.S at low or high dose, single or two shots; roughly 5 received placebo; per-sample allocation not given. The samples date from day 63 after the first vaccine or placebo injection. The source material was peripheral blood, sampled in a trial of Ad26.COV2.S vaccine versus placebo. Receptors originate from a person between 18 and 59 years old who received the Ad26.COV2.S COVID-19 vaccine or a placebo.

The chain carries TRBV7-9 and TRBJ1-1, with a weak D call TRBD1 (5 bases). Trimming shortened V by 2 bases and J by 8 bases, and 9 bases separated the two germline ends. This CDR3 contains 12 residues. The germline V gene encodes CDR1 SEHNR and CDR2 FQNEAQ (reference sequence). The CDR3 loop is CASSLFQGEAFF. The DNA of the CDR3 is TGTGCCAGCAGCTTATTTCAGGGCGAAGCTTTCTTT.

This clone has only a few counts. The chain uses TRBV6-2 or TRBV6-3 and TRBJ1-5; TRBD1 might be the D (6 bases). CDR1 MNHEY and CDR2 SVGEGT come from the germline V gene. The germline V and J ends were trimmed by 5 bases and 6 bases, with 17 bases remaining between them. CDR3 length: 15 residues. CDR3 region: CASSGRGSSGQPQHF. The CDR3 DNA follows: TGTGCCAGCAGTGGCAGGGGAAGTTCTGGTCAGCCCCAGCATTTT.

The chain is built from TRBV7-9 and TRBJ2-1; 8 bases map to TRBD2. Trimming removed 1 base from V and 5 bases from J; junction bases left unmatched: 10. The CDR3 runs to 17 residues. The germline gives CDR1 SEHNR, CDR2 FQNEAQ (reference sequence). For the CDR3, the DNA is TGTGCCAGCAGCTTAGGATCCCTAGCGGGTCTGGACAATGAGCAGTTCTTC. Residues: CASSLGSLAGLDNEQFF.

J is TRBJ2-7 and V is TRBV28; 8 bases are a match to TRBD1. J was trimmed by 7 bases and V by 3 bases; bases with no gene match: 8. The CDR3 is 14 amino acids. Germline lookup yields CDR1 MDHEN and CDR2 SYDVKM. CDR3 amino acids: CASSLPQGAEEQYF. DNA of the CDR3: TGTGCCAGCAGTTTGCCCCAGGGGGCGGAGGAGCAGTACTTC. The full variable domain, completed using reference TRBV28 and TRBJ2-7, is DVKVTQSSRYLVKRTGEKVFLECVQDMDHENMFWYRQDPGLGLRLIYFSYDVKMKEKGDIPEGYSVSREKKERFSLILESASTNQTSMYLCASSLPQGAEEQYFGPGTRLTVT.

This chain joins TRBV6-5 and TRBJ2-3; D perhaps matches TRBD2 (5 bases). The CDR3 has 15 residues. CDR1 and CDR2 (germline): MNHEY, SVGAGI. Trimming removed 5 bases from V and 2 bases from J, with 14 bases in between. CDR3 sequence (DNA): TGTGCCAGCAGTAGGGATGGACTTGTCACAGATACGCAGTATTTT. Protein product: CASSRDGLVTDTQYF.

The chain carries TRBV5-1 and TRBJ1-2; TRBD1 agrees at 7 bases. This CDR3 is built from 15 residues. The trim removed 4 bases at V and 4 bases at J, leaving 10 bases unmatched. CDR1 SGHRS and CDR2 YFSETQ come from the germline V gene. CDR3 region: CASSPGTAHAYGYTF. The CDR3 coding sequence is TGCGCCAGCAGCCCCGGGACAGCCCATGCCTATGGCTACACCTTC.

The chain uses TRBV4-2 and TRBJ2-1; 10 positions agree with TRBD2. The germline V gene encodes CDR1 LGHNA and CDR2 YNFKEQ. V lost 4 bases to trimming and J lost 6 bases; unmatched junction nucleotides: 12. This CDR3 spans 17 amino acids. In nucleotides, the CDR3 is TGTGCCAGCAGCCCAAGATTACTCAGCGGGGGGGCCAATGAGCAGTTCTTC. This encodes CASSPRLLSGGANEQFF.

The chain combines TRBV7-2 with TRBJ1-5; no clear D gene. Germline loops: CDR1 SGHTA, CDR2 FQGNSA. CDR3 length: 15 amino acids. V lost 5 bases and J 8 bases, leaving 19 bases between the germline ends. The CDR3 loop reads CASSPRWAGEEPQHF. CDR3 sequence (DNA): TGTGCCAGCAGCCCTCGGTGGGCAGGAGAGGAGCCCCAGCATTTT.

The V and J genes are TRBV5-4 and TRBJ2-2; D gene ambiguous. CDR1 SGHNT and CDR2 YYREEE come from the germline V gene (reference sequence). The CDR3 is 14 residues long. Between the trimmed V and J ends, which lost 4 bases and 1 base, there was a span of 8 bases. The CDR3 DNA reads TGTGCCAGCAGCGAGACAAGGAACACCGGGGAGCTGTTTTTT. Amino acid sequence: CASSETRNTGELFF. Filled out from reference TRBV5-4 and TRBJ2-2, the complete variable domain reads ETGVTQSPTHLIKTRGQQVTLRCSSQSGHNTVSWYQQALGQGPQFIFQYYREEENGRGNFPPRFSGLQFPNYSSELNVNALELDDSALYLCASSETRNTGELFFGEGSRLTVL.

The chain couples TRBV2 to TRBJ2-2, with a weak D call TRBD2 (6 bases). Looked up from germline, CDR1 is SNHLY and CDR2 is FYNNEI. The CDR3 length is 14 residues. The germline V and J ends were trimmed by 4 bases and 4 bases, with 10 bases remaining between them. The CDR3 DNA sequence: TGTGCCAGCAGTGGGGGACTGGGCACCGGGGAGCTGTTTTTT. Its protein is CASSGGLGTGELFF.

This clone appeared a single time. The chain uses TRBV7-3 and TRBJ2-3, with D possibly matching TRBD2 (6 bases). The germline V gene encodes CDR1 SGHTA and CDR2 FQGTGA. Trimming removed 5 bases at V and 0 bases at J, with 18 bases between. CDR3 length: 17 residues. The CDR3 spells CASSPLPIAASTDTQYF. In nucleotides, the CDR3 is TGTGCCAGCAGCCCGTTACCGATAGCGGCTAGCACAGATACGCAGTATTTT. Using reference TRBV7-3 and TRBJ2-3 for the parts outside the CDR3, the full variable domain is GAGVSQTPSNKVTEKGKYVELRCDPISGHTALYWYRQSLGQGPEFLIYFQGTGAADDSGLPNDRFFAVRPEGSVSTLKIQRTERGDSAVYLCASSPLPIAASTDTQYFGPGTRLTVL.

The chain is built from TRBV5-1 and TRBJ1-2; TRBD1 might be the D (5 bases). CDR1 SGHRS and CDR2 YFSETQ come from the germline V gene. V was shortened by 3 bases and J by 5 bases, with 14 bases between the two germline ends. This CDR3 spans 14 amino acids. CDR3 in amino acids: CASSSGDGGYGYTF. CDR3 in DNA: TGCGCCAGCAGCTCGGGGGACGGAGGTTATGGCTACACCTTC. The variable domain in full, with the rest retrieved from reference TRBV5-1 and TRBJ1-2, is KAGVTQTPRYLIKTRGQQVTLSCSPISGHRSVSWYQQTPGQGLQFLFEYFSETQRNKGNFPGRFSGRQFSNSRSEMNVSTLELGDSALYLCASSSGDGGYGYTFGSGTRLTVV.

The chain carries TRBV4-1 and TRBJ1-5; D uncertain. Per the germline V gene, CDR1 is MGHRA and CDR2 is YSYEKL. The V and J ends lost 1 base and 0 bases respectively, with 13 bases between them. There are 17 residues in the CDR3. CDR3 loop: CASSQGYGLYSNQPQHF. The CDR3 DNA reads as TGCGCCAGCAGCCAAGGATACGGACTATATAGCAATCAGCCCCAGCATTTT.

Only a few counts were recorded for this clone. The V gene is TRBV19, the J gene TRBJ2-7; D not resolved. Germline values: CDR1 LNHDA, CDR2 SQIVND (reference sequence). This CDR3 is built from 16 residues. The V end lost 4 bases, the J end lost 7 bases, and 23 bases lay between the germline ends. CDR3 nucleotide sequence: TGTGCCAGTAGTAGTAGCTTTACGCCGGTCTTTGAGGAGCAGTACTTC. Amino acids: CASSSSFTPVFEEQYF. Together with reference TRBV19 and TRBJ2-7, the CDR3 gives the full variable domain: DGGITQSPKYLFRKEGQNVTLSCEQNLNHDAMYWYRQDPGQGLRLIYYSQIVNDFQKGDIAEGYSVSREKKESFPLTVTSAQKNPTAFYLCASSSSFTPVFEEQYFGPGTRLTVT.

V usage is TRBV10-3 and J usage is TRBJ2-7; D is ambiguous. The V end lost 2 bases, the J end lost 3 bases, and 8 bases lay between the germline ends. CDR3 length: 13 amino acids. Germline loops: CDR1 ENHRY, CDR2 SYGVKD. CDR3 bases: TGTGCCATCAGTGAGGGTGCTTACTACGAGCAGTACTTC. Protein sequence: CAISEGAYYEQYF.

This sequence joins TRBV13 and TRBJ2-1, with 7 bases matching TRBD2. Trimming took 3 bases from V and 3 from J; bases not matched to a gene: 8. CDR1 and CDR2 from the germline V gene are PRHDT and FYEKMQ (reference sequence). CDR3 length: 16 amino acids. The CDR3 DNA follows: TGTGCCAGCAGCTTCGGGTGGGAGGGGAACTACAATGAGCAGTTCTTC. This encodes CASSFGWEGNYNEQFF. Based on the CDR3 plus reference TRBV13 and TRBJ2-1, the full variable domain is AAGVIQSPRHLIKEKRETATLKCYPIPRHDTVYWYQQGPGQDPQFLISFYEKMQSDKGSIPDRFSAQQFSDYHSELNMSSLELGDSALYFCASSFGWEGNYNEQFFGPGTRLTVL.

The chain employs TRBV11-3 and TRBJ2-1; D call uncertain. Germline V gene data show CDR1 as SGHNT and CDR2 as YENEEA. V dropped 3 bases and J dropped 5 bases, with 20 bases sitting between them. The CDR3 is 17 amino acids. The CDR3 region is CASSFSMLERPNNEQFF. The DNA of the CDR3 is TGTGCCAGCAGCTTCTCCATGCTAGAGAGACCAAACAATGAGCAGTTCTTC.

This clone was detected once. V is TRBV24-1 and J is TRBJ2-3; the D is unclear. Between the trimmed V and J ends, which lost 3 bases and 4 bases, there was a span of 7 bases. There are 13 residues in the CDR3. CDR1 and CDR2 from the germline V gene are KGHDR and SFDVKD. DNA for the CDR3: TGTGCCACCAGTGATCCGTCCTCAGATACGCAGTATTTT. Amino acids: CATSDPSSDTQYF.

In DNA, the CDR3 is TGCAGTGCTAGTGAGGGTCGAGATGAGCAGTTCTTC. Protein sequence: CSASEGRDEQFF. The rearrangement joins TRBV20-1 to TRBJ2-1; the D gene is possibly TRBD2 (5 bases). V shed 3 bases and J shed 8 bases, with 11 bases lying between them. Germline CDR1 and CDR2: DFQATT and SNEGSKA (reference sequence). This CDR3 is 12 amino acids long.

The genes are TRBV18 and TRBJ1-4, with D possibly being TRBD1 (6 bases). The germline V gene encodes CDR1 KGHSH and CDR2 LQKENI. The CDR3 runs 14 residues. The ends were cut back, 1 base at V and 5 bases at J, with 8 bases in the middle. The CDR3 nucleotides are TGTGCCAGCTCACCACAGGGGGGCAATGAAAAACTGTTTTTT. Its translation is CASSPQGGNEKLFF.

V usage is TRBV5-1 and J usage is TRBJ2-7; D is perhaps TRBD1 (6 bases). Between the trimmed V and J ends, which lost 0 bases and 6 bases, there was a span of 13 bases. Germline V gene data show CDR1 as SGHRS and CDR2 as YFSETQ. The CDR3 contains 14 residues. The chain's CDR3 is CASSLVGTGSEQYF. In DNA form, the CDR3 reads TGCGCCAGCAGCTTGGTGGGTACAGGGTCCGAGCAGTACTTC.

This clone came up a few times. The identical CDR3 is also encoded by other nucleotide sequences in the sample. V is TRBV2 and J is TRBJ1-2; D uncertain. This CDR3 is 12 amino acids long. Germline V gene data show CDR1 as SNHLY and CDR2 as FYNNEI. The germline V and J ends were trimmed by 3 bases and 5 bases, with 7 bases remaining between them. CDR3 nucleotide sequence: TGTGCCAGCAGTGAGCAAGGGTATGGCTACACCTTC. Residues: CASSEQGYGYTF.

V and J are TRBV19 and TRBJ1-3; 7 bases agree with TRBD1. Germline V gives CDR1 LNHDA, CDR2 SQIVND (reference sequence). CDR3 size: 17 residues. Trimming took 5 bases from V and 2 from J; bases not matched to a gene: 12. The chain's CDR3 is CASSELGGRETGNTIYF. CDR3 nucleotides: TGTGCCAGTAGTGAGCTAGGGGGCAGAGAAACTGGAAACACCATATATTTT.

V is TRBV10-3 and J is TRBJ2-3, with 7 bases matching TRBD1. CDR1 ENHRY and CDR2 SYGVKD come from the germline V gene. The CDR3 has 14 amino acids. The J segment lost 2 bases and the V segment lost 7 bases, leaving 6 bases of the junction unmatched. Here the CDR3 reads CAITKTGSTDTQYF. The CDR3 DNA sequence: TGTGCCATCACCAAGACAGGGTCCACAGATACGCAGTATTTT.

This clone has more than one count but fewer than ten. The J gene is TRBJ2-1, the V gene TRBV7-6, with D possibly being TRBD2 (5 bases). CDR1 SGHVS and CDR2 FNYEAQ come from the germline V gene. With 5 bases removed from V and 6 bases from J, the gap between germline ends came to 23 bases. The CDR3 is made up of 17 amino acids. In DNA form, the CDR3 reads TGTGCCAGCAGCCCCCAAACAAAGGGAGTACGTTTCAATGAGCAGTTCTTC. This translates into CASSPQTKGVRFNEQFF.

CDR3 protein: CASQKSTGGNQPQHF. The CDR3 DNA sequence: TGCGCCAGTCAGAAATCGACAGGGGGGAATCAGCCCCAGCATTTT. This chain joins TRBV5-1 and TRBJ1-5, with 9 bases fitting TRBD1. The CDR3 contains 15 residues. The ends lost 8 bases at V and 4 bases at J; junction bases unmatched: 10. CDR1 is SGHRS and CDR2 is YFSETQ in the germline V gene.

The V and J genes are TRBV9 and TRBJ2-3, with TRBD2 matching over 9 bases. Germline CDR1 SGDLS, CDR2 YYNGEE. V shed 0 bases, J shed 7 bases, and the junction held 9 bases outside the gene matches. The CDR3 is 16 residues long. The CDR3 bases are TGTGCCAGCAGCGTAGCTGACGCGGGGGGGCCAAATACGCAGTATTTT. Its protein product is CASSVADAGGPNTQYF.

This chain connects TRBV5-6 to TRBJ1-1; a weak D match, TRBD1 (5 bases). The germline CDR1 and CDR2 sequences are SGHDT and YYEEEE. V dropped 4 bases and J dropped 11 bases, with 18 bases sitting between them. The CDR3 sequence is 13 residues long. The CDR3 loop reads CASSRGLLKGAFF. CDR3 DNA sequence: TGTGCCAGCAGCAGGGGTTTACTAAAGGGGGCTTTCTTT.

This clone has a single count. The rearrangement uses TRBV5-1 and TRBJ2-1; D possibly corresponds to TRBD2 (7 bases). V dropped 4 bases and J dropped 0 bases, with 20 bases sitting between them. There are 18 residues in the CDR3. Germline values: CDR1 SGHRS, CDR2 YFSETQ. DNA for the CDR3: TGCGCCAGCAGCCCGCGGGGCGGGGGCGATTACTCCTACAATGAGCAGTTCTTC. This translates into CASSPRGGGDYSYNEQFF.

The CDR3 sequence: CASSAGTGNTEAFF. Here the CDR3 DNA reads TGTGCCAGCTCAGCCGGGACAGGGAACACTGAAGCTTTCTTT. This rearrangement joins TRBV18 to TRBJ1-1, with 8 bases that match TRBD1. The ends lost 5 bases at V and 1 base at J; junction bases unmatched: 3. Germline V gene sequence: CDR1 KGHSH, CDR2 LQKENI. This CDR3 has 14 amino acids.

The chain uses TRBV5-8 and TRBJ2-1, with TRBD2 as a possible D gene (5 bases). Trimming stripped 3 bases from V and 6 bases from J, with 7 bases between. This CDR3 is built from 12 residues. The germline CDR1 and CDR2 sequences are SGHTS and YDEGEE. The CDR3: CASSSGSNEQFF. The CDR3 DNA reads TGTGCCAGCAGCTCGGGGAGCAATGAGCAGTTCTTC.